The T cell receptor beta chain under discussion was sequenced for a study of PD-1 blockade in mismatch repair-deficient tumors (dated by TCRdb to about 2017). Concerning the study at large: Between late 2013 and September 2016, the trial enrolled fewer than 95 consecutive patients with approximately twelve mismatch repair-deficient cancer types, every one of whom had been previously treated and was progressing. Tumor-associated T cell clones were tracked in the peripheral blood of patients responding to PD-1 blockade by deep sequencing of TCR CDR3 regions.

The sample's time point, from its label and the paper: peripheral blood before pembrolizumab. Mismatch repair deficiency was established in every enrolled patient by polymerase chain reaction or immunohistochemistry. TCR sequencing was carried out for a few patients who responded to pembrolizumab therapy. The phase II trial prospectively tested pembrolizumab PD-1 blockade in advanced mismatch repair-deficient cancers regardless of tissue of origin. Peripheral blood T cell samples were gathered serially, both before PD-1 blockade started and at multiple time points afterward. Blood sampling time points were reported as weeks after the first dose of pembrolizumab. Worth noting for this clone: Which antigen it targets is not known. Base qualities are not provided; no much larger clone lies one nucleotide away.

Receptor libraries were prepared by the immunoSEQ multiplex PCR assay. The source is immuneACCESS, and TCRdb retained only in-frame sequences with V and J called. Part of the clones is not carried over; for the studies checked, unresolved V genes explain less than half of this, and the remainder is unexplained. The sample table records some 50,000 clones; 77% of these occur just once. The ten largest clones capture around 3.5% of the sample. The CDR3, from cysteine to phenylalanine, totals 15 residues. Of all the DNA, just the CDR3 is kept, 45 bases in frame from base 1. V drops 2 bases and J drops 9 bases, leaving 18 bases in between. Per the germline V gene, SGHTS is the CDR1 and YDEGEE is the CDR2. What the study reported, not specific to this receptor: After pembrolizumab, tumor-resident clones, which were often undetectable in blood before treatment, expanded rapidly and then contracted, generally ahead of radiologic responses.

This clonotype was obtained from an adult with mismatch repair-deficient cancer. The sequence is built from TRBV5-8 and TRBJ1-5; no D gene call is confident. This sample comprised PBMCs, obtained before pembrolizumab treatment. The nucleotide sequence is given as TGTGCCAGCAGCTTTCGGCCACAAGAGGGAGGGCCCCAGCATTTT. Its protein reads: CASSFRPQEGGPQHF.